This TCR beta chain emerged from a study of response to subunit inactivated influenza vaccine. This clonotype has a handful of counts. The length of the CDR3 is 15 residues. CDR1 is SEHNR, CDR2 FQNEAQ, per germline (reference sequence). The V end lost 2 bases, the J end lost 0 bases, and 9 bases lay between the germline ends. TCRdb reprocessed the RT-PCR reads via MiXCR and lists one record per CDR3 protein. This sample has under 950,000 distinct CDR3 sequences, with 21% found just once. The TCR was taken from a man in his forties or fifties who received an inactivated influenza vaccine. The sample here was PBMCs from blood, taken about 5 days after vaccination. The gene calls are TRBV7-9 and TRBJ2-3, with a possible D match to TRBD2 (5 bases). The CDR3 nucleotides are TGTGCCAGCAGCTTATCGCGGGCTAGCACAGATACGCAGTATTTT. Translation gives CASSLSRASTDTQYF.